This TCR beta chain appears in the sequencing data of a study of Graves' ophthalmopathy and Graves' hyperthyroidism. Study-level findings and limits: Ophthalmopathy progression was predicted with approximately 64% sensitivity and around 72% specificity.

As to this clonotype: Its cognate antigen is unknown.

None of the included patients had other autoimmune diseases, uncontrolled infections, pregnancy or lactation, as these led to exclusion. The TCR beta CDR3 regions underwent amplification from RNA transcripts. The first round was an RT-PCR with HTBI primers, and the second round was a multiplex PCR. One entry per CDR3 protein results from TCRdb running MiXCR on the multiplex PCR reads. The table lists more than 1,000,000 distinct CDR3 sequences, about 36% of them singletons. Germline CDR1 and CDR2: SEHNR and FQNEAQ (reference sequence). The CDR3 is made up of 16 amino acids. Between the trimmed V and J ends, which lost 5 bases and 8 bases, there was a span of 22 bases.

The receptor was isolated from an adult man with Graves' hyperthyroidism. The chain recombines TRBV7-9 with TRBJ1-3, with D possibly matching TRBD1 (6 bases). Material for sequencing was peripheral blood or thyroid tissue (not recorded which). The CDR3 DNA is TGTGCCAGCAGCACTGACAGGCGGATCTATGGCTACACCATATATTTT. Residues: CASSTDRRIYGYTIYF.